This T cell receptor beta chain was captured in a study of cytomegalovirus exposure and HLA in healthy donors. The study's findings and limits: Donor immune exposure was known only as CMV serostatus.

Primers for the PCR totalled 60 Vbeta and 13 Jbeta. Generated by immunoSEQ multiplex PCR, the TCRdb table keeps only in-frame clones and is missing some. The table includes about 210,000 clones, roughly 80% detected once. The ends were cut back, 1 base at V and 3 bases at J, with 10 bases in the middle. Germline CDR1 and CDR2: SGHTA and FQGNSA. CDR3 size: 14 residues. This clone was observed a single time. Its target is unknown. The chain joins TRBV7-2 to TRBJ2-7; perhaps TRBD1 as D (5 bases). This receptor was obtained from a young man in good health and CMV-seronegative. Material for sequencing was PBMCs. CDR3 loop: CASSLGQGIYEQYF. The CDR3 DNA follows: TGTGCCAGCAGCTTAGGCCAGGGAATCTACGAGCAGTACTTC.